This T cell receptor (beta chain) is from a study of blood T cell repertoires in COVID-19 (dated by TCRdb to about 2020). Regarding the research as a whole: The collaborator samples originated in the United States, Italy and Spain and spanned the acute and convalescent phases of COVID-19. The material from the prospective study consisted of cDNA or gDNA derived from T cells, B-cell-depleted T cells, or PBMCs. Subjects who had been exposed to COVID-19, were actively infected with it, or had recovered from it provided the deeply sampled blood TCRbeta repertoires that made up the dataset. A freely available public database, intended as a resource for researchers studying the immune response to SARS-CoV-2, is where the repertoires were released. Samples came from the ongoing ImmuneRACE study (first 160 participants) plus 1,254 subjects from 6 global collaborators. The sample metadata nearly always contained a de-identified subject ID, COVID-19 status, age in years and sex. Where available, HLA class I and class II types were taken from metadata supplied by the sample provider and were not determined by assay-based typing. General conclusions and limits of the study: The amount of clinical and demographic metadata varied by source and participant and was provided uncurated.

The immunoSEQ Assay, a bias-controlled multiplex PCR, was used to amplify TCRbeta CDR3 regions from genomic DNA. The paper's processing steps were these. The number of nucleated cells in each sample was estimated from the amplification of reference gene primers within the assay. To quantify the absolute abundance of each unique TCRbeta CDR3 rearrangement, sequence reads were collapsed and filtered. For each sample, productive Simpson clonality was calculated as the square root of Simpson's diversity index across productive rearrangements. Held by TCRdb, this immuneACCESS table contains in-frame sequences only and omits some clones. Under half of the omission traces to an unresolved V gene where checked; the cause of the rest is unknown. V and J calls and clone size are given by that table; D and trimming were obtained from the DNA. The sample table contains roughly 250,000 clones; only one count was recorded for 87% of them. About 6% of the sample is in the top ten clones.

The CDR3 covers 16 residues, taking in both the cysteine and the phenylalanine. Only the CDR3 DNA stays, 48 bases, in frame from base 1. CDR1 and CDR2, looked up from the germline V gene, are SGHVS and FQNEAQ. Compared with germline, V lacks 4 bases and J lacks 4 bases; bases without a gene match: 8. Details on this clone: Its antigen remains unidentified. Within one base of it there is no much larger clone, and no base qualities were kept.

Enrolling through a virtual design, the prospective study's participants ranged in age from roughly 18 to 90 years and lived across some 22 United States geographic areas. Cohort assignment in the prospective study relied on participant-reported clinical history from a screening survey and a study questionnaire. In the prospective study, mobile phlebotomists collected whole blood, serum and a nasopharyngeal or oropharyngeal swab from each participant. Additional blood draws and questionnaires over an approximately 2-month period could optionally be provided by prospective study participants. Prospective study blood samples were shipped either frozen or at room temperature before DNA extraction.

This sequence originates from a woman aged 25 to 45 with acute COVID-19. Specimen: PBMCs or T cells enriched from blood (not recorded which). The V gene is TRBV7-8 and the J gene is TRBJ2-1; TRBD2 lines up with 9 middle nucleotides. The DNA sequence is given as TGTGCCAGCAGCTCATCCGGGACTAGCATATACAATGAGCAGTTCTTC. This sequence encodes CASSSSGTSIYNEQFF.